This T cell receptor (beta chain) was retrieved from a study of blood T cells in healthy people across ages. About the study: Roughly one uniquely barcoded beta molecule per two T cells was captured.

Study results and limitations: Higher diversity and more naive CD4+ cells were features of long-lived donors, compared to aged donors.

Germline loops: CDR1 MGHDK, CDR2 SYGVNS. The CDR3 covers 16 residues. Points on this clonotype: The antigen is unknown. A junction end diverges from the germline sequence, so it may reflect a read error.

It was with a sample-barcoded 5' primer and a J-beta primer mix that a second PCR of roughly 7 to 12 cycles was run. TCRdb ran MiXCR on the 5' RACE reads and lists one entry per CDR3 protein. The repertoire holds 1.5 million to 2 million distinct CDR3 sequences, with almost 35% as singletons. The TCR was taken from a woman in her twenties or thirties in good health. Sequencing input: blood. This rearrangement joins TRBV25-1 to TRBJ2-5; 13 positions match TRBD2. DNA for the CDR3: TGTGCCAGCAGTCGACTAGCGGGAGGTCCTCGGGAGACCCAGTGCTTC. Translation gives CASSRLAGGPRETQCF.